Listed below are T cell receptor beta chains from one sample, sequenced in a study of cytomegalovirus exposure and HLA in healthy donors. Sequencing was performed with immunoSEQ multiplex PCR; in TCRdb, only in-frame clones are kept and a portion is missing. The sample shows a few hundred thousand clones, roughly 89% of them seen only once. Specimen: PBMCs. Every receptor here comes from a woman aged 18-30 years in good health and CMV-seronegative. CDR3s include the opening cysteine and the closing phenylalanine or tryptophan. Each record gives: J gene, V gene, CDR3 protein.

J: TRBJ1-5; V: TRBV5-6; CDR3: CASSLGLGERQPQHF
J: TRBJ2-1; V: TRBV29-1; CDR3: CSVEVVAGGFNEQFF
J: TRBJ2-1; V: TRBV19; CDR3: CASSIIYLQGQFF
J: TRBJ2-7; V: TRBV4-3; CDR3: CASSQAQGRVYEQYF
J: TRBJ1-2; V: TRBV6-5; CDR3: CASSPQGYGGYTF
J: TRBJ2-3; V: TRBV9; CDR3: CASSVTSGSTDTQYF
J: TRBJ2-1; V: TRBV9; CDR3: CASSPQDRNNEQFF
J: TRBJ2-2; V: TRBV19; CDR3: CASSMSPSGTNTGELFF
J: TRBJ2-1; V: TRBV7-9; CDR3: CASLDSYNEQFF
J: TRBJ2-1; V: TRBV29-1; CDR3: CSGGHALPYNEQFF
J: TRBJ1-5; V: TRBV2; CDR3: CASSEGTGRRQPQHF
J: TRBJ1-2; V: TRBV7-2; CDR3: CASSEVWGDGYTF
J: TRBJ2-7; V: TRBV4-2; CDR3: CASSQDPRGTGNTYEQYF
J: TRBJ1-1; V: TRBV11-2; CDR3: CASSSDMNTEAFF
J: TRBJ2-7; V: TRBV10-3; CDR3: CAISELTGGDEQYF
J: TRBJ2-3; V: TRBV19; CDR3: CASSITSGRADTQYF
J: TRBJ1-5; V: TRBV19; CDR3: CASSANRGPNQPQHF
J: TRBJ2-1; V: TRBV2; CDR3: CASSERSSGKAYNEQFF
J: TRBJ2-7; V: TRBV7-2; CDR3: CASNPSAGGSYEQYF
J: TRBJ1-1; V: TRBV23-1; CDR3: CASRFRSLKQKTEAFF
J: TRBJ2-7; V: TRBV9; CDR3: CASSVESGQGYEQYF
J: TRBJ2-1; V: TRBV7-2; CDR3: CASSLDQYNEQFF
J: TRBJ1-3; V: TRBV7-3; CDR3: CASSPTPGNTIYF
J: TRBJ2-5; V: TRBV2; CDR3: CASRPTSGQETQYF
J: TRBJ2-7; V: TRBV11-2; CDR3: CASSKMVSGFSYEQYF
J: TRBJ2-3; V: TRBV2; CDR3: CASSQRQGAGSGTSTDTQYF
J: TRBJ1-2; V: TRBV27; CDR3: CASSFRDRGQGGYTF
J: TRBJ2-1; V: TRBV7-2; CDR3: CASSPQSGGGPEQFF
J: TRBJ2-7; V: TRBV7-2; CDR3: CASSTHPDRSIYEQYF
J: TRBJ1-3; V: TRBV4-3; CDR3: CASSQGMTSLSGNTIYF
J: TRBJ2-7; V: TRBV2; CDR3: CASSEFGEQYF
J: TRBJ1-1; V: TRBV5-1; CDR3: CASRPGQGAFGTEAFF